The TCR beta chain described here comes from a study of cytomegalovirus exposure and HLA in healthy donors. For the study at large: It was reported in a later analysis that the approximately 110 validation repertoires used the same platform as the 666 first-cohort repertoires.

The donors were members of the validation cohort comprising some 120 subjects, separate from the roughly 640-subject first cohort. The CDR3 runs 15 residues. V lost 6 bases and J lost 0, with 12 bases in between. Looked up from germline, CDR1 is SQVTM and CDR2 is ANQGSEA. Notes on this clone: The antigen remains undetermined.

Study-wide results and caveats: Subsequent analysis of the 110 or so validation repertoires found a tendency for first-cohort TCR clusters to co-occur. The study listed approximately 160 cytomegalovirus-associated TCR beta chains.

Using immunoSEQ multiplex PCR, the repertoire was profiled, and TCRdb retains in-frame clones only, with some absent. The repertoire holds tens of thousands of clones, with around 90% as singletons. The specimen sequenced was PBMCs. The V and J genes are TRBV29-1 and TRBJ2-6; D is possibly TRBD2 (6 bases). The origin of this receptor is a man aged 25 to 45 in good health and CMV-seronegative. CDR3 in amino acids: CSVSLDYSGANVLTF. The CDR3 DNA reads as TGCAGCGTAAGCTTGGACTACTCTGGGGCCAACGTCCTGACTTTC. Full variable domain (outside the CDR3, taken from reference TRBV29-1 and TRBJ2-6): SAVISQKPSRDICQRGTSLTIQCQVDSQVTMMFWYRQQPGQSLTLIATANQGSEATYESGFVIDKFPISRPNLTFSTLTVSNMSPEDSSIYLCSVSLDYSGANVLTFGAGSRLTVL.